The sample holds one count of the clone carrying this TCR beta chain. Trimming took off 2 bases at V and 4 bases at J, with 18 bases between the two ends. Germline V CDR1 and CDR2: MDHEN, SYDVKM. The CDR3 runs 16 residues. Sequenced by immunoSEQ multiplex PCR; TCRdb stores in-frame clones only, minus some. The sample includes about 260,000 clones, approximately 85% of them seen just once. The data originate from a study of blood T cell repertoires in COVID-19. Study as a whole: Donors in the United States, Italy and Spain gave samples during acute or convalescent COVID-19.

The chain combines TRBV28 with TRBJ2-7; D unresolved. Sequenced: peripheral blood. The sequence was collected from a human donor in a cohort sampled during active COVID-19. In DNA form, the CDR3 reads TGTGCCAGCAGTTTAGTTACTCTAGGTGGGTCTTACGAGCAGTACTTC. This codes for CASSLVTLGGSYEQYF. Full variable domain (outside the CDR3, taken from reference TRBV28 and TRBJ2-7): DVKVTQSSRYLVKRTGEKVFLECVQDMDHENMFWYRQDPGLGLRLIYFSYDVKMKEKGDIPEGYSVSREKKERFSLILESASTNQTSMYLCASSLVTLGGSYEQYFGPGTRLTVT.